The 9 T cell receptor beta chains presented below share a single source sample, sequenced in a study of PD-L1 blockade in urothelial cancer. Here immunoSEQ multiplex PCR was the method, and the copy in TCRdb shows in-frame clones only, minus some. The sample includes roughly 50,000 clones, 70% to 90% of them seen just once. Sequenced here: PBMCs, sampled around atezolizumab (anti-PD-L1) treatment. The receptors shown here come from a man in his sixties with urothelial cancer.

The chain combines TRBV5-4 with TRBJ1-2; D remains ambiguous. Deletions cut 0 bases from V and 2 bases from J, with 8 bases between. Germline CDR1 and CDR2: SGHNT and YYREEE (reference sequence). This CDR3 contains 14 residues. CDR3 coding DNA: TGTGCCAGCAGCTTGGTAGAAAACAACTATGGCTACACCTTC. Translated, it gives CASSLVENNYGYTF.

V usage is TRBV7-3 and J usage is TRBJ2-2, with D tentatively TRBD2 (5 bases). Germline V gene data show CDR1 as SGHTA and CDR2 as FQGTGA. There are 15 residues in the CDR3. V lost 5 bases and J 0 bases, leaving 10 bases between the germline ends. The CDR3 bases are TGTGCCAGCAGCCCGGGGAGTTCGAACACCGGGGAGCTGTTTTTT. Translation gives CASSPGSSNTGELFF.

The chain's CDR3 is CASSYGQGSNQPQHF. In DNA form, the CDR3 reads TGTGCCAGCAGTTACGGACAGGGAAGCAATCAGCCCCAGCATTTT. The J gene is TRBJ1-5, the V gene TRBV6-6; 8 nucleotides align to TRBD1. The CDR3 spans 15 residues. The V segment lost 2 bases and the J segment 1 base; nucleotides outside the gene matches: 1. Looked up from germline, CDR1 is MNHNY and CDR2 is SVGAGI (reference sequence).

The gene calls are TRBV9 and TRBJ2-1, with TRBD2 matching 11 bases. Germline values: CDR1 SGDLS, CDR2 YYNGEE. The V segment lost 0 bases and the J segment 4 bases; nucleotides outside the gene matches: 0. The CDR3 runs to 15 residues. The CDR3 coding sequence is TGTGCCAGCAGCGTAGGACTAGCGGGGTACAATGAGCAGTTCTTC. Translation: CASSVGLAGYNEQFF.

About this clone itself: The junction and the germline gene differ at one end; a read error may be behind it. The rearrangement links TRBV19 to TRBJ1-4; a possible D gene is TRBD1 (5 bases). Per germline, CDR1 LNHDA and CDR2 SQIVND (reference sequence). The CDR3 runs 18 residues. In DNA, the CDR3 is TGTGCCAGTAGTATAGTGGATGGGGCACTTGCAACTAATGAAAAGCTGTTTTTT. This gives the protein CASSIVDGALATNEKLFF.

V usage is TRBV10-3 and J usage is TRBJ2-5; perhaps TRBD1 as D (6 bases). The CDR3 loop spans 14 amino acids. Trimming stripped 0 bases from V and 3 bases from J, with 8 bases between. CDR1 and CDR2 from the germline V gene are ENHRY and SYGVKD. CDR3 region: CAISESGQKETQYF. In DNA form, the CDR3 reads TGTGCCATCAGTGAGTCCGGACAGAAAGAGACCCAGTACTTC.

The V gene is TRBV5-4, the J gene TRBJ2-5; no reliable D call. Germline CDR1 is SGHNT and CDR2 is YYREEE (reference sequence). The CDR3 covers 14 residues. The V gene lost 0 bases and the J gene lost 2 bases, with 8 bases spanning the gap. CDR3 DNA: TGTGCCAGCAGCTTGGCTGGGCAACAAGAGACCCAGTACTTC. This encodes CASSLAGQQETQYF.

This clone was seen only a few times. The chain employs TRBV5-6 and TRBJ1-5; D is perhaps TRBD1 (6 bases). CDR1 SGHDT and CDR2 YYEEEE come from the germline V gene. The CDR3 loop spans 13 amino acids. V was shortened by 4 bases and J by 6 bases, with 11 bases between the two germline ends. The CDR3 nucleotides read TGTGCCAGCAGCCCGCAGGGGTCTCAGCCCCAGCATTTT. Its protein product is CASSPQGSQPQHF.

The chain is built from TRBV27 and TRBJ2-2; no firm D call. CDR1 is MNHEY, CDR2 SMNVEV, per germline (reference sequence). This CDR3 spans 15 amino acids. V lost 3 bases and J lost 4, with 12 bases in between. The CDR3 protein is CASSFESVGTGELFF. The CDR3 DNA reads as TGTGCCAGCAGTTTCGAAAGCGTGGGCACCGGGGAGCTGTTTTTT.